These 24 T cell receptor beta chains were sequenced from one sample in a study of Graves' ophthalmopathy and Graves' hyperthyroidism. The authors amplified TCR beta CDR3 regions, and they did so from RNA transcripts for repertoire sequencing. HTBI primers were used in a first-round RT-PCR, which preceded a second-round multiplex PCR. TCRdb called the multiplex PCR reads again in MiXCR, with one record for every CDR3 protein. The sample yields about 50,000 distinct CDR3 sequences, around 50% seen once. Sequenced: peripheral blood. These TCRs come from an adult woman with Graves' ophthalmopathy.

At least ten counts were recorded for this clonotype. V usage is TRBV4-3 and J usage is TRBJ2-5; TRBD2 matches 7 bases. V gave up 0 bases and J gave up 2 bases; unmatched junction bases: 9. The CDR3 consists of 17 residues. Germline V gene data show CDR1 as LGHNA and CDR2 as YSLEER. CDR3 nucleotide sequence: TGCGCCAGCAGCCAAGAGGGGCCTAGCGGCCAACAAGAGACCCAGTACTTC. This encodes CASSQEGPSGQQETQYF.

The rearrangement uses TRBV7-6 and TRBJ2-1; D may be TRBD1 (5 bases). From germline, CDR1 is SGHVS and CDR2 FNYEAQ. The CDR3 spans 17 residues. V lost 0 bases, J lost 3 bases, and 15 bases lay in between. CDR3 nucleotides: TGTGCCAGCAGCTTAGCAGTAGGGGCAGGTAACTACAATGAGCAGTTCTTC. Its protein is CASSLAVGAGNYNEQFF.

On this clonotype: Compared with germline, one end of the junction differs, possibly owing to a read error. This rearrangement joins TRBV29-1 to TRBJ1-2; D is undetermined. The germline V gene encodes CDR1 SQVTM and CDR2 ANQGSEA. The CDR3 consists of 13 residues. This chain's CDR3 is CNVEPGRNYGYTF. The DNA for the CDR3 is TGCAACGTTGAACCGGGGAGGAACTATGGCTACACCTTC.

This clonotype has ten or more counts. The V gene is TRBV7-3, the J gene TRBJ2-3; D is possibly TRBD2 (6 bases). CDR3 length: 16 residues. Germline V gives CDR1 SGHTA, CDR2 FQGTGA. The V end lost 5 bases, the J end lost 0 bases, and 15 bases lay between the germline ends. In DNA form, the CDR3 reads TGTGCCAGCAGCCGTGGACTATCGTCCAGCACAGATACGCAGTATTTT. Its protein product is CASSRGLSSSTDTQYF.

CDR3 loop: CASSAKTGLGRTGELFF. In DNA form, the CDR3 reads TGTGCCAGCAGCGCGAAGACAGGGTTGGGGAGGACCGGGGAGCTGTTTTTT. V usage is TRBV7-9 and J usage is TRBJ2-2, with D possibly matching TRBD1 (7 bases). The germline V and J ends were trimmed by 5 bases and 5 bases, with 21 bases remaining between them. The CDR3 covers 17 residues. CDR1 and CDR2 (germline): SEHNR, FQNEAQ (reference sequence).

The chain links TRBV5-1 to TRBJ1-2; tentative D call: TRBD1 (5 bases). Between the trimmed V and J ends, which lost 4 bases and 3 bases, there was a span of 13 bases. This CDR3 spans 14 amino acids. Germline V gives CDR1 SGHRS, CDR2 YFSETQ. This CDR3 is CASSALQGYYGYTF. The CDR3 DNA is TGCGCCAGCAGCGCCCTTCAGGGTTACTATGGCTACACCTTC.

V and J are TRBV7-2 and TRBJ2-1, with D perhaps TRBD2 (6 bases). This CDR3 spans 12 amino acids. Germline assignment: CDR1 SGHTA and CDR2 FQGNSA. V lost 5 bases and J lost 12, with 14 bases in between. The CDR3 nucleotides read TGTGCCAGCAGCCCTGGCGGGGATACGCAGTTCTTC. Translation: CASSPGGDTQFF. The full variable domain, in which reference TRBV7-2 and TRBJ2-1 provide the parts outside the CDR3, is GAGVSQSPSNKVTEKGKDVELRCDPISGHTALYWYRQSLGQGLEFLIYFQGNSAPDKSGLPSDRFSAERTGGSVSTLTIQRTQQEDSAVYLCASSPGGDTQFFGPGTRLTVL.

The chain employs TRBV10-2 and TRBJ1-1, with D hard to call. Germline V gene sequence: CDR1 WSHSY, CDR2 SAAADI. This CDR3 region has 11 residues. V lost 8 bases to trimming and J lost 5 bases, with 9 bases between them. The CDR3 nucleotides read TGCGCCAGCTCATCCCTTACTGAAGCTTTCTTT. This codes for CASSSLTEAFF.

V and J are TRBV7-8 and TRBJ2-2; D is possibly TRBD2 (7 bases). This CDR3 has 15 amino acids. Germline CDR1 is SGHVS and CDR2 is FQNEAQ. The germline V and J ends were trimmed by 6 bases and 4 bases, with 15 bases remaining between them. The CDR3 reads CASSTAGHTTGELFF. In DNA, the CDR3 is TGTGCCAGCAGTACAGCGGGACACACCACCGGGGAGCTGTTTTTT.

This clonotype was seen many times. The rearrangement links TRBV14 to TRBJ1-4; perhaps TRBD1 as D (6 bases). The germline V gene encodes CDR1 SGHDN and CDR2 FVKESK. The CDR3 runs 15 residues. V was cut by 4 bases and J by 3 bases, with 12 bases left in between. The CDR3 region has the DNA TGTGCCAGCAGCCCAACCGGGACATCTAATGAAAAACTGTTTTTT. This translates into CASSPTGTSNEKLFF.

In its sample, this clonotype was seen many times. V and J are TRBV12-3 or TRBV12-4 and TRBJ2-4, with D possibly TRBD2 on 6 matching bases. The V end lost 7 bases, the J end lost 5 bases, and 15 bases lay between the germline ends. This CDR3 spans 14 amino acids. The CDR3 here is CASTPTVAENIQYF. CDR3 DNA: TGTGCCAGCACCCCGACGGTAGCGGAAAACATTCAGTACTTC.

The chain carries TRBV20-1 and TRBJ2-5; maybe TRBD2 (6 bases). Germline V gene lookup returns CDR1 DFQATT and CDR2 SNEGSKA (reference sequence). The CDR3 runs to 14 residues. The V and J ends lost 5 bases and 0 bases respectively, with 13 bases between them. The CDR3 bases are TGCAGTGCTCCGGGGGACCGTGACCAAGAGACCCAGTACTTC. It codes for CSAPGDRDQETQYF.

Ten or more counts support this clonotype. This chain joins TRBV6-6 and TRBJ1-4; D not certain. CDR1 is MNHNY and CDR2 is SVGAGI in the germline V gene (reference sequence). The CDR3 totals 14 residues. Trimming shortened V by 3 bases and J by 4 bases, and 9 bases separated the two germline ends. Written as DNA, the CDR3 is TGTGCCAGCAGTTATGGGAACCTTAATGAAAAACTGTTTTTT. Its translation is CASSYGNLNEKLFF.

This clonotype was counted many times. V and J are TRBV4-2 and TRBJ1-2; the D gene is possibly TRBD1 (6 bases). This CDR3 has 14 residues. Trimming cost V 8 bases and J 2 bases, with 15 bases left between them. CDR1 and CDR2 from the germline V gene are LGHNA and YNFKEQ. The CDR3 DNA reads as TGTGCCAGCCGGGAAACGAGGGGGAACTATGGCTACACCTTC. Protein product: CASRETRGNYGYTF.

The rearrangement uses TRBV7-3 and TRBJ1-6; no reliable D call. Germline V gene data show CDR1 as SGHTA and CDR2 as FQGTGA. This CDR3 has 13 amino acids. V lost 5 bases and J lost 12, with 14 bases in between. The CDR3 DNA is TGTGCCAGCAGCCACTTATTAGCCGTACCCCTCCACTTT. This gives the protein CASSHLLAVPLHF.

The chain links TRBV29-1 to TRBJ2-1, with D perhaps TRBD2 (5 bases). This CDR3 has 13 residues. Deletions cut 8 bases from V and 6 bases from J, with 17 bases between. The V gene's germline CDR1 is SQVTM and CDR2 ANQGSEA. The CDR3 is CSQEARRGNEQFF. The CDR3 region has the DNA TGCAGCCAAGAGGCTCGCCGGGGCAATGAGCAGTTCTTC.

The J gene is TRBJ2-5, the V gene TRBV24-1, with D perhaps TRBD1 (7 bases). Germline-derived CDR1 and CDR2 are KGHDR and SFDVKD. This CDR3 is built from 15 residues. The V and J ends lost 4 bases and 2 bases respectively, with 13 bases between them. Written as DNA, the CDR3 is TGTGCCACCAGTGACCCCGCGGGACAGCAAGAGACCCAGTACTTC. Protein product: CATSDPAGQQETQYF.

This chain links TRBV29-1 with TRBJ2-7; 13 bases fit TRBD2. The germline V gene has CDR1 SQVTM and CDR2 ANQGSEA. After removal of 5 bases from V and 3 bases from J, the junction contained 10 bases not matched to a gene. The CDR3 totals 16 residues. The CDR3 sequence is CSVRLAGGSGSYEQYF. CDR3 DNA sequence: TGCAGCGTTAGACTAGCGGGAGGAAGCGGGAGCTACGAGCAGTACTTC.

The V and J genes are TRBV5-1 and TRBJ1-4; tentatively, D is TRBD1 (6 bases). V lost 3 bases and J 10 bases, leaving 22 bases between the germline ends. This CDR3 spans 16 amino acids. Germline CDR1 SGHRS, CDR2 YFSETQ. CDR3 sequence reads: CASSSDDRTTSVKLFF. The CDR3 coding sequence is TGCGCCAGCAGCTCGGACGACAGGACAACTAGTGTAAAACTGTTTTTT.

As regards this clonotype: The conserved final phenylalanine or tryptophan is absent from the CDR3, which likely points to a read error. For the CDR3, the DNA is TGTGCCAGCAGCTTGGGGGGGAGAGATACGCAGTATTCT. Translating gives CASSLGGRDTQYS. V is TRBV11-1 and J is TRBJ2-3; 7 bases fit TRBD2. Germline V CDR1 and CDR2: SGHAT, FQDESV (reference sequence). The CDR3 runs 13 residues. The V segment lost 3 bases and the J segment 5 bases; nucleotides outside the gene matches: 2.

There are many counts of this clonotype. The DNA of the CDR3 is TGTGCCAGCAACTTGGGACAGGGAAACTCTGAAGCTTTCTTT. As protein: CASNLGQGNSEAFF. The chain uses TRBV7-9 and TRBJ1-1; 9 nucleotides align to TRBD1. Germline V lookup: CDR1 SEHNR, CDR2 FQNEAQ (reference sequence). With 7 bases clipped from V and 6 bases from J, the junction kept 9 bases outside the gene matches. This CDR3 is built from 14 residues.

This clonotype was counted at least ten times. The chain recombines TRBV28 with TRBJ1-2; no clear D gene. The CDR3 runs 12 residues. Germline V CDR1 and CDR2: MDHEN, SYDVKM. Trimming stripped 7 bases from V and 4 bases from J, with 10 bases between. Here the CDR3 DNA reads TGTGCCAGCACACCAGGCCGCTATGGCTACACCTTC. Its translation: CASTPGRYGYTF.

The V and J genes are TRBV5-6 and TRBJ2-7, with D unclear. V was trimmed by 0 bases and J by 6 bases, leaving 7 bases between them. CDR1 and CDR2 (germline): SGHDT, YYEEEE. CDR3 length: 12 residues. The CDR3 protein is CASSLGACEQYF. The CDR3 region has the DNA TGTGCCAGCAGCTTGGGGGCGTGCGAGCAGTACTTC.

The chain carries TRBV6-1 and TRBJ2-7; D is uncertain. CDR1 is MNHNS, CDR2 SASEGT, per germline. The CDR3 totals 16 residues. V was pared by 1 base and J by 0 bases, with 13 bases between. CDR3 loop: CASSEDPGESSYEQYF. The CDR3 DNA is TGTGCCAGCAGTGAAGATCCGGGTGAAAGCTCCTACGAGCAGTACTTC.